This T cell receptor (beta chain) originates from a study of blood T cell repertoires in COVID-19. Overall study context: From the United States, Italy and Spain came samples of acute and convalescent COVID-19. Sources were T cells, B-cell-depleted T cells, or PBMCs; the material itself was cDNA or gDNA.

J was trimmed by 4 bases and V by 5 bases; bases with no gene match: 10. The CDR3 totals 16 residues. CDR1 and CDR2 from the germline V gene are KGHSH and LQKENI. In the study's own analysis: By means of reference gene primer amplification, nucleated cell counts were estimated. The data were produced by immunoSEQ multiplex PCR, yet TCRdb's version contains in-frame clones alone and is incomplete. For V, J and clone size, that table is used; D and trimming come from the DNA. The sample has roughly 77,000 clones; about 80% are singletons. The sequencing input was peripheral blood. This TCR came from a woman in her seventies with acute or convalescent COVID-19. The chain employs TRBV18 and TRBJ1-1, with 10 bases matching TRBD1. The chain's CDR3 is CASSSGQGVGGTEAFF. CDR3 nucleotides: TGTGCCAGCTCATCTGGACAGGGGGTCGGGGGCACTGAAGCTTTCTTT.